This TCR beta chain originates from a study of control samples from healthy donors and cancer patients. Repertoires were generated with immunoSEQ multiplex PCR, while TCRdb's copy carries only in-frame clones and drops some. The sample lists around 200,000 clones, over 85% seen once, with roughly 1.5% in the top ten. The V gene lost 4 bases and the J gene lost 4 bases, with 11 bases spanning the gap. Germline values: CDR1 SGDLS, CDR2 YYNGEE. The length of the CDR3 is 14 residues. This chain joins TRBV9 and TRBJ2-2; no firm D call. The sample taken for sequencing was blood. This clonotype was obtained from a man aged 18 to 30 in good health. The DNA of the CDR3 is TGTGCCAGCAGCTCACCTGGAATCACCGGGGAGCTGTTTTTT. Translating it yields CASSSPGITGELFF.